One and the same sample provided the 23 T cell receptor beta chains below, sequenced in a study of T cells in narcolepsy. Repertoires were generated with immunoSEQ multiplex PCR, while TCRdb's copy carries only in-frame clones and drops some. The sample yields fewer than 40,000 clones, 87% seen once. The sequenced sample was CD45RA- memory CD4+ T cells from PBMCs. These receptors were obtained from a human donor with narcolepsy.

The CDR3 loop is CASREIAGGRSEQYF. In nucleotides, the CDR3 is TGTGCCAGCCGAGAGATAGCGGGAGGGCGAAGCGAGCAGTACTTC. The gene calls are TRBV2 and TRBJ2-7, with 11 bases matching TRBD2. Germline V gives CDR1 SNHLY, CDR2 FYNNEI. The CDR3 length is 15 residues. Trimming took 8 bases from V and 6 from J; bases not matched to a gene: 12.

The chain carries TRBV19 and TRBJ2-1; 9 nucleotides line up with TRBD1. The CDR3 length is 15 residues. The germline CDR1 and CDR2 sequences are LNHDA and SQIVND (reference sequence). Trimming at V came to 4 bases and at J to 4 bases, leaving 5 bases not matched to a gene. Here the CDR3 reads CASSTTGGDYNEQFF. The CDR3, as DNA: TGTGCCAGTAGTACAACAGGGGGCGATTACAATGAGCAGTTCTTC.

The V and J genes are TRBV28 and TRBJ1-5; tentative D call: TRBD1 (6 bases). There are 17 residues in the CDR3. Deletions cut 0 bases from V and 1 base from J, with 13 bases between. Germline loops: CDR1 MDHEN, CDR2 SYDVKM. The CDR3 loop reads CASSLWIGRGSNQPQHF. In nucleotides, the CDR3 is TGTGCCAGCAGTTTATGGATAGGGAGGGGGAGCAATCAGCCCCAGCATTTT. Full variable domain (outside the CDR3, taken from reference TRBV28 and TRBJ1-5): DVKVTQSSRYLVKRTGEKVFLECVQDMDHENMFWYRQDPGLGLRLIYFSYDVKMKEKGDIPEGYSVSREKKERFSLILESASTNQTSMYLCASSLWIGRGSNQPQHFGDGTRLSIL.

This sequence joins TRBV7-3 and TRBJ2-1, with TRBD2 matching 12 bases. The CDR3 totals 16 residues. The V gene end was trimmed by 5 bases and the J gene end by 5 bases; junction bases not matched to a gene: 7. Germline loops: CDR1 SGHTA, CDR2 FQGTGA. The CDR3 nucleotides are TGTGCCAGCAGCCTCTCTAGCGGGAGGGCCGACAATGAGCAGTTCTTC. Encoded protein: CASSLSSGRADNEQFF. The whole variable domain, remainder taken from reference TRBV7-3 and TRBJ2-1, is GAGVSQTPSNKVTEKGKYVELRCDPISGHTALYWYRQSLGQGPEFLIYFQGTGAADDSGLPNDRFFAVRPEGSVSTLKIQRTERGDSAVYLCASSLSSGRADNEQFFGPGTRLTVL.

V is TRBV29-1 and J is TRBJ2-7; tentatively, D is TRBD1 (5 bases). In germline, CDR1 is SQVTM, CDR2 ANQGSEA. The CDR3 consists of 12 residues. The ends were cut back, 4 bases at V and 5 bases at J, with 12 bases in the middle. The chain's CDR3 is CSVVEQVDEQYF. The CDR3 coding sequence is TGCAGCGTTGTCGAACAGGTCGACGAGCAGTACTTC.

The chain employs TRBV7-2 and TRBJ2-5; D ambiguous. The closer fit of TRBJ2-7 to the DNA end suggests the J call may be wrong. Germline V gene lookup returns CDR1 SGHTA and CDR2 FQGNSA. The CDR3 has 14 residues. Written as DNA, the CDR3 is TGTGCCAGCAGCTTAGAGTGGAGCTCCTACGAGCAGTACTTC. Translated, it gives CASSLEWSSYEQYF.

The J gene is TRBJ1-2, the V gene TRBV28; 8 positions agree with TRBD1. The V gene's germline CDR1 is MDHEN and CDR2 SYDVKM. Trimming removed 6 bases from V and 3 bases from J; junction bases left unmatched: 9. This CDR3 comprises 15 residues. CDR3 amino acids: CASRTPGGRDYGYTF. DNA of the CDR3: TGTGCCAGCAGGACTCCAGGGGGCCGGGACTATGGCTACACCTTC.

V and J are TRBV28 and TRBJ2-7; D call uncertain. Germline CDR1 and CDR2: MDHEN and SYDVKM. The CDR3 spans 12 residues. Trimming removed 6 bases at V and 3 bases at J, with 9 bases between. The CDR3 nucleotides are TGTGCCAGCAGCCTCGTCGGCTACGAGCAGTACTTC. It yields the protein CASSLVGYEQYF.

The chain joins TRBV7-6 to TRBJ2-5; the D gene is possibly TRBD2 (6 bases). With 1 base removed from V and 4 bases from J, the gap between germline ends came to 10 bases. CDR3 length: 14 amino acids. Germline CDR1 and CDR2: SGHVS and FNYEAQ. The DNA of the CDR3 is TGTGCCAGCAGCTTAGTGTCGGGGGTAGAGACCCAGTACTTC. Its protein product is CASSLVSGVETQYF.

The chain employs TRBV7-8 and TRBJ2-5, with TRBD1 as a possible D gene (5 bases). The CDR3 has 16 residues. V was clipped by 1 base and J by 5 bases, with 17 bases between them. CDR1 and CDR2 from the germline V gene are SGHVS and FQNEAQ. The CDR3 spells CASSLGWQGPGETQYF. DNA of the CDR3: TGTGCCAGCAGCTTAGGTTGGCAGGGCCCAGGGGAGACCCAGTACTTC.

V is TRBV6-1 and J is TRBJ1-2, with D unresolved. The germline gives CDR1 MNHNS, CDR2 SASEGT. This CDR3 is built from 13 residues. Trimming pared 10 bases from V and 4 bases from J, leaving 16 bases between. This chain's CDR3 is CATSSDGSYGYTF. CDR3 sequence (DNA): TGTGCCACCAGCAGTGACGGGAGCTATGGCTACACCTTC.

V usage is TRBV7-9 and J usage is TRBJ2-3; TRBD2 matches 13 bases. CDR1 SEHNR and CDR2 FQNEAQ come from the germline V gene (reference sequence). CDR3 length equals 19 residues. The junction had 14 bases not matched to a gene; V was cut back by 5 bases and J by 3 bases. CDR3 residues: CASSRTSGGRQSGTDTQYF. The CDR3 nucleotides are TGTGCCAGCAGCCGGACTAGCGGGGGTCGCCAGTCGGGGACAGATACGCAGTATTTT.

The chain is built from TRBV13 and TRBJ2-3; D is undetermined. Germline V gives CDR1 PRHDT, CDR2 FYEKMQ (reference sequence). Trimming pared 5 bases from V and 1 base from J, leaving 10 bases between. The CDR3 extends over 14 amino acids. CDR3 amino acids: CASSPWPGTDTQYF. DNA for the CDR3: TGTGCCAGCAGCCCTTGGCCTGGCACAGATACGCAGTATTTT.

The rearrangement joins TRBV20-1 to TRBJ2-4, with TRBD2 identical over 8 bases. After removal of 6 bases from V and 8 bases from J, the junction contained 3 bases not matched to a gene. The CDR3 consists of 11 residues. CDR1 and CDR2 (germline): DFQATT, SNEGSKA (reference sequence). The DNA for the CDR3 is TGCAGTGCCAGCGGGAGAGACATTCAGTACTTC. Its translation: CSASGRDIQYF.

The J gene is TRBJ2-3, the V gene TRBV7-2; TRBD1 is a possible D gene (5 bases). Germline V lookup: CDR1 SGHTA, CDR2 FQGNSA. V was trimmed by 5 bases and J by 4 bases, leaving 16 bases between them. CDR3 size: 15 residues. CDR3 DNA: TGTGCCAGCAGCCTCGACTTCAGCAGGGCAGATACGCAGTATTTT. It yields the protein CASSLDFSRADTQYF. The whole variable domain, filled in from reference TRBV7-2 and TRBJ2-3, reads GAGVSQSPSNKVTEKGKDVELRCDPISGHTALYWYRQSLGQGLEFLIYFQGNSAPDKSGLPSDRFSAERTGGSVSTLTIQRTQQEDSAVYLCASSLDFSRADTQYFGPGTRLTVL.

CDR3 nucleotide sequence: TGTGCCAGCAGCCTTATCCCCAGTCGTCTGAGCTCCTACGAGCAGTACTTC. As protein: CASSLIPSRLSSYEQYF. This sequence joins TRBV5-5 and TRBJ2-7; D is unresolved. Germline CDR1 reads SGHKS; CDR2 reads YYEKEE (reference sequence). This CDR3 region has 17 residues. Trimming cost V 4 bases and J 0 bases, with 20 bases left between them.

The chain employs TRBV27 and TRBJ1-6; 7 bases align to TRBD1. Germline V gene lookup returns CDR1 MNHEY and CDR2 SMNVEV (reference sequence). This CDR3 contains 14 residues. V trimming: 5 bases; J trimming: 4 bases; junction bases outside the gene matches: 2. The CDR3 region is CASSLGQYNSPLHF. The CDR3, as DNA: TGTGCCAGCAGTCTGGGACAGTATAATTCACCCCTCCACTTT.

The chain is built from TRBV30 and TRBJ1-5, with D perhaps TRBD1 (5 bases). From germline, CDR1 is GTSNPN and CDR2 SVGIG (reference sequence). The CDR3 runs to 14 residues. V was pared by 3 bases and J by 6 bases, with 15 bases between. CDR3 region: CAWRRGQGGQPQHF. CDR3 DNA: TGTGCCTGGAGGCGTGGGCAGGGAGGTCAGCCCCAGCATTTT. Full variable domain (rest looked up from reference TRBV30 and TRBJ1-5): SQTIHQWPATLVQPVGSPLSLECTVEGTSNPNLYWYRQAAGRGLQLLFYSVGIGQISSEVPQNLSASRPQDRQFILSSKKLLLSDSGFYLCAWRRGQGGQPQHFGDGTRLSIL.

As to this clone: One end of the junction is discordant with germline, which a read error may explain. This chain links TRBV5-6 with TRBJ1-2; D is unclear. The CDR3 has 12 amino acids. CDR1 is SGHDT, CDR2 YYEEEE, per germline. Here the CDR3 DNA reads TGTGCCGGCAGCTTAGGCCAATCGGGCTACACCTTC. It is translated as CAGSLGQSGYTF.

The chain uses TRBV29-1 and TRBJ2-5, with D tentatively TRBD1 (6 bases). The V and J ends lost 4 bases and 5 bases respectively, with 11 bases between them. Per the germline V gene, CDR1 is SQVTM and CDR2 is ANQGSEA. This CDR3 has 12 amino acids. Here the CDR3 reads CSVGTAVETQYF. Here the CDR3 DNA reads TGCAGCGTTGGGACAGCGGTGGAGACCCAGTACTTC.

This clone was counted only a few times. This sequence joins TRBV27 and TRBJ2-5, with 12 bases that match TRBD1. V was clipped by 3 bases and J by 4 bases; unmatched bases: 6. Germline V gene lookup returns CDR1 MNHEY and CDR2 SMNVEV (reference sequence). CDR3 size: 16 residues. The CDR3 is CASSFLGTGGAETQYF. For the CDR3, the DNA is TGTGCCAGCAGTTTCCTCGGGACAGGGGGCGCAGAGACCCAGTACTTC.

CDR3 coding DNA: TGCAGCGCCCAGGGACAGAGGAACACTGAAGCTTTCTTT. This gives the protein CSAQGQRNTEAFF. This chain uses TRBV29-1 with TRBJ1-1; 7 bases align to TRBD1. This CDR3 comprises 13 residues. CDR1 is SQVTM and CDR2 is ANQGSEA in the germline V gene. J was trimmed by 1 base and V by 7 bases; bases with no gene match: 6. Based on the CDR3 plus reference TRBV29-1 and TRBJ1-1, the full variable domain is SAVISQKPSRDICQRGTSLTIQCQVDSQVTMMFWYRQQPGQSLTLIATANQGSEATYESGFVIDKFPISRPNLTFSTLTVSNMSPEDSSIYLCSAQGQRNTEAFFGQGTRLTVV.

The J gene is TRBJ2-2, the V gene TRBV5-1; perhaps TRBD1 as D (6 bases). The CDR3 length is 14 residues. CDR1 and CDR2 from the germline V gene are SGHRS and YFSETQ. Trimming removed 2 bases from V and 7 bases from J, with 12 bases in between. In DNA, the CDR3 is TGCGCCAGCAGCTTTAGACAGGATGGCGGGGAGCTGTTTTTT. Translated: CASSFRQDGGELFF.